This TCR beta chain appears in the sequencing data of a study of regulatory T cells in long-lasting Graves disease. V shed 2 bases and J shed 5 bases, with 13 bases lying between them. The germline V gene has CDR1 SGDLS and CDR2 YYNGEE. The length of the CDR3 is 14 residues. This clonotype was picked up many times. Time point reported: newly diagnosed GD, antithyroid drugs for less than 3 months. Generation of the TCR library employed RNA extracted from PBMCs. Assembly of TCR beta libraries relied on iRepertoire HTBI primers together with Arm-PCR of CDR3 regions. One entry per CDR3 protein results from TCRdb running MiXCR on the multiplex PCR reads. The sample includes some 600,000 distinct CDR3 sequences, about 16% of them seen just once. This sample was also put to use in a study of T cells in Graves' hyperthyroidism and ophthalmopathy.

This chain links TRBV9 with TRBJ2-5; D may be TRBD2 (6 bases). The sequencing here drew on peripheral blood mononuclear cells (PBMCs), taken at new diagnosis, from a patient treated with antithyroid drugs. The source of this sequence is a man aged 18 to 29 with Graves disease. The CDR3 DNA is TGTGCCAGCAGCGTTTGGGAGGTTGGGGAGACCCAGTACTTC. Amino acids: CASSVWEVGETQYF.